This TCR beta chain emerged from a study of blood T cell repertoires in COVID-19. Study information: Collection of acute and convalescent COVID-19 samples took place in the United States, Italy and Spain. Nucleic acid was either cDNA or gDNA, and it came from T cells, B-cell-depleted T cells, or PBMCs.

Enrollment of patients from Seattle took place during active infection, with longitudinal follow-up. Methods used by the authors: For nucleated cells, counts were estimated from reference gene primer amplification. The assay was immunoSEQ multiplex PCR, and TCRdb's table has in-frame clones only and misses some. The DNA was the basis for D and trimming; V, J and clone size are from that table. The sample contains approximately 280,000 clones, around 90% of which appear only once. Unmatched junction bases numbered 8, after V lost 6 bases and J lost 4 bases. CDR1 and CDR2 from the germline V gene are SNHLY and FYNNEI. CDR3 length: 14 amino acids.

The rearrangement joins TRBV2 to TRBJ1-1; 7 bases are a match to TRBD1. The material sequenced was peripheral blood. The receptor was isolated from a woman aged 30 to 39 with COVID-19, enrolled during active disease. This CDR3 is CASRETGLGTEAFF. DNA of the CDR3: TGTGCCAGCAGGGAGACAGGGTTGGGCACTGAAGCTTTCTTT.